These T cell receptor beta chains were read from a single sample in a study of blood T cell repertoires in COVID-19. Produced via immunoSEQ multiplex PCR; TCRdb's table is partial and in-frame only. The table lists approximately 80,000 clones, over 80% of them singletons, with more than 2% in the top ten. Sequencing was performed on peripheral blood. The receptors here all came from a woman in her 70s with acute or convalescent COVID-19. CDR3s include the opening cysteine and the closing phenylalanine or tryptophan. A D gene is named only where the DNA matches it firmly. Rows give clone size only sometimes, using once, few, many, or a class for an expanded clone.

>14|TRBJ1-3|.|TRBV5-1|once
CASRDSRSGNTIYF
TGCGCCAGCCGGGACTCCCGCTCTGGAAACACCATATATTTT
>16|TRBJ1-5|.|TRBV2|.
CASSAMGGAGNQPQHF
TGTGCCAGCAGTGCTATGGGGGGGGCGGGCAATCAGCCCCAGCATTTT
>13|TRBJ2-2|.|TRBV3-1/TRBV3-2|few
CASRASGTGELFF
TGTGCCAGCCGGGCGTCAGGGACCGGGGAGCTGTTTTTT
>13|TRBJ2-7|TRBD1|TRBV12-3/TRBV12-4|.
CASKLTGGYEQYF
TGTGCCAGCAAACTAACAGGGGGCTACGAGCAGTACTTC
>18|TRBJ2-4|.|TRBV7-9|.
CASSSSPPGRIAKNIQYF
TGTGCCAGCAGCTCTTCCCCACCAGGTCGGATAGCCAAAAACATTCAGTACTTC
>17|TRBJ2-5|TRBD2|TRBV4-1|.
CASSQDESGGIQETQYF
TGCGCCAGCAGCCAAGACGAAAGCGGGGGGATCCAAGAGACCCAGTACTTC
>18|TRBJ1-3|TRBD1|TRBV28|.
CASSLSMISGQGAVTIYF
TGTGCCAGCAGTTTAAGTATGATTTCTGGACAGGGGGCTGTCACCATATATTTT
>15|TRBJ1-2|.|TRBV7-2|.
CASSSRQDFNYGYTF
TGTGCCAGCAGCTCCCGACAGGATTTTAACTATGGCTACACCTTC
>15|TRBJ1-2|.|TRBV7-9|.
CASSLMVVQGYGYTF
TGTGCCAGCAGCTTAATGGTCGTACAGGGCTATGGCTACACCTTC
>16|TRBJ1-6|.|TRBV6-5|.
CASSSLYGSYNSPLHF
TGTGCCAGCAGTTCGTTATACGGCTCCTATAATTCACCCCTCCACTTT
>16|TRBJ2-1|.|TRBV7-9|.
CASSLAPGLGGDEQFF
TGTGCCAGCAGCTTAGCACCGGGACTCGGTGGGGATGAGCAGTTCTTC
>14|TRBJ1-6|.|TRBV5-4|.
CASSLRGGNSPLHF
TGTGCCAGCAGCCTTAGGGGAGGTAATTCACCCCTCCACTTT
>14|TRBJ2-7|.|TRBV29-1|.
CSARRGGTSSEQYF
TGCAGCGCCCGAAGGGGTGGGACATCCTCCGAGCAGTACTTC
>15|TRBJ2-2|TRBD1|TRBV2|.
CASSGGSRGTGELFF
TGTGCCAGCAGTGGAGGGAGCAGGGGGACCGGGGAGCTGTTTTTT
>18|TRBJ1-1|.|TRBV14|.
CASSPAGRRTEMNTEAFF
TGTGCCAGCAGCCCTGCGGGCCGAAGGACCGAAATGAACACTGAAGCTTTCTTT
>14|TRBJ1-2|.|TRBV11-2|.
CASSQDRANYGYTF
TGTGCCAGCAGCCAAGACAGAGCTAACTATGGCTACACCTTC
>14|TRBJ1-2|.|TRBV5-1|.
CASSPLEVNYGYTF
TGCGCCAGCAGCCCGTTGGAGGTAAACTATGGCTACACCTTC
>16|TRBJ1-2|.|TRBV30|.
CAWRSRQIPTNYGYTF
TGTGCCTGGAGAAGTAGACAGATCCCTACTAACTATGGCTACACCTTC
>15|TRBJ1-6|.|TRBV5-1|.
CASSPAGGADSPLHF
TGCGCCAGCAGCCCGGCGGGGGGGGCCGATTCACCCCTCCACTTT